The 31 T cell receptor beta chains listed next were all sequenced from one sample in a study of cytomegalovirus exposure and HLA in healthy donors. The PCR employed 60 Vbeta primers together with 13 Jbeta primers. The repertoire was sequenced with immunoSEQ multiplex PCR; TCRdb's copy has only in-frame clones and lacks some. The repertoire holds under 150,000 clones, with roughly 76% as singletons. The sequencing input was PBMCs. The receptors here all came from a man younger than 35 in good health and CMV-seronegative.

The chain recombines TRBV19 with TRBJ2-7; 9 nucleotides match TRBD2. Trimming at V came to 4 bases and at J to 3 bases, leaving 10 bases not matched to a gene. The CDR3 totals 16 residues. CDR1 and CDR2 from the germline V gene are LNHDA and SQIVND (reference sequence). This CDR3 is CASSSPAGSGSYEQYF. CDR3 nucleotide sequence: TGTGCCAGTAGTAGCCCCGCGGGTAGCGGGAGCTACGAGCAGTACTTC.

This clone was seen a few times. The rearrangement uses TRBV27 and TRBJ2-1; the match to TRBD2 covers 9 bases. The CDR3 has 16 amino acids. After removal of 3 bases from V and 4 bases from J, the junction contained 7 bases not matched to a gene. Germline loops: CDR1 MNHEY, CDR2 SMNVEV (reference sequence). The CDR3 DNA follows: TGTGCCAGCAGTTTGGTACTAGCGGGCCCGTACAATGAGCAGTTCTTC. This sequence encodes CASSLVLAGPYNEQFF.

The CDR3 loop is CAISPGTLNTGELFF. As DNA, the CDR3 is TGTGCCATCAGTCCCGGGACACTGAACACCGGGGAGCTGTTTTTT. This sequence joins TRBV10-3 and TRBJ2-2; D is perhaps TRBD1 (6 bases). With 5 bases removed from V and 1 base from J, the gap between germline ends came to 11 bases. The CDR3 spans 15 residues. Per the germline V gene, CDR1 is ENHRY and CDR2 is SYGVKD.

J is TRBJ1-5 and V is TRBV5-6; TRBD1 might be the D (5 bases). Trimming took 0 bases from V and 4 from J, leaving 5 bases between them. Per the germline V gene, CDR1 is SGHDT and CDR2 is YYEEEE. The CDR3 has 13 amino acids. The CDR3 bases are TGTGCCAGCAGCTTGGACAGGAATCAGCCCCAGCATTTT. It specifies CASSLDRNQPQHF.

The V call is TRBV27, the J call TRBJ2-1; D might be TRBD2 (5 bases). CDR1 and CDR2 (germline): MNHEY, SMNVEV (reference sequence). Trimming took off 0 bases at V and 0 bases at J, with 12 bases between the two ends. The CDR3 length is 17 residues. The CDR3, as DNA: TGTGCCAGCAGTTTATCGGTGCCGGGGAGCTCCTACAATGAGCAGTTCTTC. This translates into CASSLSVPGSSYNEQFF.

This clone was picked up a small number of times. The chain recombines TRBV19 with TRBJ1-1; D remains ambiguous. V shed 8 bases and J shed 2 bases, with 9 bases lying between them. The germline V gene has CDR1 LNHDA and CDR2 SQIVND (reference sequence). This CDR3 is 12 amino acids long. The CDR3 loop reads CASRGLNTEAFF. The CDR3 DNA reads TGTGCCAGTCGCGGACTAAACACTGAAGCTTTCTTT.

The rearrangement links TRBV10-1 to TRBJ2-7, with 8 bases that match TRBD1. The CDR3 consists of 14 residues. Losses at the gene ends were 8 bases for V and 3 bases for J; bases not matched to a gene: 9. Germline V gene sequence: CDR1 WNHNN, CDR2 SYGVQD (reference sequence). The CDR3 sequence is CASSPGGANYEQYF. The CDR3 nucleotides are TGCGCCAGCTCCCCAGGGGGCGCAAACTACGAGCAGTACTTC.

The CDR3 DNA reads TGCAGCGTTGTGCCACAGGGCCCAGGCACCCTCCACTTT. Translating gives CSVVPQGPGTLHF. The chain links TRBV29-1 to TRBJ1-6, with a possible D match to TRBD1 (6 bases). V lost 4 bases and J 14 bases, leaving 18 bases between the germline ends. This CDR3 region has 13 residues. In germline, CDR1 is SQVTM, CDR2 ANQGSEA.

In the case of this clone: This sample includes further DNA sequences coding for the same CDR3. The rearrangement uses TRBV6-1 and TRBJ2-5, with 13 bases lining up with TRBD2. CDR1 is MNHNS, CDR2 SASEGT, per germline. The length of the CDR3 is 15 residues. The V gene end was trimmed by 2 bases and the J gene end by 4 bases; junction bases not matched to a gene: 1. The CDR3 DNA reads TGTGCCAGCAGTGAAACTAGCGGGGGGGCAGAGACCCAGTACTTC. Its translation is CASSETSGGAETQYF.

The CDR3 region is CASSKQGGNTEAFF. CDR3 bases: TGTGCCAGCAGTAAACAGGGGGGGAACACTGAAGCTTTCTTT. This chain connects TRBV6-5 to TRBJ1-1; 8 bases are a match to TRBD1. The V gene end was trimmed by 5 bases and the J gene end by 1 base; junction bases not matched to a gene: 3. Germline V gives CDR1 MNHEY, CDR2 SVGAGI. The CDR3 loop spans 14 amino acids.

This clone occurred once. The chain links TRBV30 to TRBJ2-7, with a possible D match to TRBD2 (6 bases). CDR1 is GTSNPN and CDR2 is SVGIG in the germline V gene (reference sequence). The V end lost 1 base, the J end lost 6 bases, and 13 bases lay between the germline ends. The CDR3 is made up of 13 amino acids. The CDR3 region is CAWSAAPGSEQYF. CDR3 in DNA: TGTGCCTGGAGTGCAGCGCCCGGGAGCGAGCAGTACTTC.

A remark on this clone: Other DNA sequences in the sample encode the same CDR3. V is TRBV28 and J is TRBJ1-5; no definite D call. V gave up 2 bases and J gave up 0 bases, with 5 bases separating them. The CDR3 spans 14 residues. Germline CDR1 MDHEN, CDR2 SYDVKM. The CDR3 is CASSLAGSNQPQHF. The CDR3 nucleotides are TGTGCCAGCAGTTTAGCAGGTAGCAATCAGCCCCAGCATTTT.

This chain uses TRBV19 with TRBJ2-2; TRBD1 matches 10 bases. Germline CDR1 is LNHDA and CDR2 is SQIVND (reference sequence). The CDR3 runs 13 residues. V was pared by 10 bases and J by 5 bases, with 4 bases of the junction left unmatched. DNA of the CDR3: TGTGCCATAAGGACAGGGGGAACCGGGGAGCTGTTTTTT. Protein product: CAIRTGGTGELFF.

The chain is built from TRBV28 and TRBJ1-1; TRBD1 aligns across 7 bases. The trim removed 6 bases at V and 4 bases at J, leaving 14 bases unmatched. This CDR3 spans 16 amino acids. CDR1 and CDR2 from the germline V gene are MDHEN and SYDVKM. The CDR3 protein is CASSGIRGVMTTEAFF. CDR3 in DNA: TGTGCCAGCAGCGGGATCAGGGGGGTAATGACCACTGAAGCTTTCTTT.

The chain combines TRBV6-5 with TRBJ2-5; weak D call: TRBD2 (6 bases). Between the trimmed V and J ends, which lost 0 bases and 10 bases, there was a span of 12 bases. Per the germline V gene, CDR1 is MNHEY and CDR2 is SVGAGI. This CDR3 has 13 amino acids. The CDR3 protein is CASSYSARGIQYF. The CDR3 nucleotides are TGTGCCAGCAGTTACTCGGCCCGCGGGATCCAGTACTTC.

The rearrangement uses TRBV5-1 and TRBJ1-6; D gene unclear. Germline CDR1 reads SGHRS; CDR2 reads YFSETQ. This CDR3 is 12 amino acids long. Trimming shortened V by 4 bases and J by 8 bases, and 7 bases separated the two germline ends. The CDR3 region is CASSTTDSPLHF. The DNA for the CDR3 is TGCGCCAGCAGCACCACTGATTCACCCCTCCACTTT.

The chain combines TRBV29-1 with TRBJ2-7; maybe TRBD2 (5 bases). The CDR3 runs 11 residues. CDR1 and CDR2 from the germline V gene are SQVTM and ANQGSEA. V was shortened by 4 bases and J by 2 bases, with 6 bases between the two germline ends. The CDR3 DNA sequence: TGCAGCGTTGTGACTACCTACGAGCAGTACTTC. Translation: CSVVTTYEQYF.

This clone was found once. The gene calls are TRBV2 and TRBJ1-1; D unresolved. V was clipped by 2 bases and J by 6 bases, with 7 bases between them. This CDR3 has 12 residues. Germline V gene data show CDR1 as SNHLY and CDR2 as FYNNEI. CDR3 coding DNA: TGTGCCAGCAGTGAATCGGGGTCTGAAGCTTTCTTT. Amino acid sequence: CASSESGSEAFF.

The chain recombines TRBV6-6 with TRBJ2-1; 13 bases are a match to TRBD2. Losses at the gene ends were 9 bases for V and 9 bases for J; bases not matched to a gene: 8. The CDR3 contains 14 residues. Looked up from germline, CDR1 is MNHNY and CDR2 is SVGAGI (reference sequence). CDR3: CARRGLAGVSEQFF. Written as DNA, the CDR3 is TGTGCCAGGAGAGGACTAGCGGGAGTCAGTGAGCAGTTCTTC.

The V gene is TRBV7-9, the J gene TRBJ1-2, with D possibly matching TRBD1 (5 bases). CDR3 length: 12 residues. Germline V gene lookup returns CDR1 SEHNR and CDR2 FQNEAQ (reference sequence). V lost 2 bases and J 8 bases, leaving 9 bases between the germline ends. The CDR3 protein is CASSLSGNGYTF. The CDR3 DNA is TGTGCCAGCAGCTTATCAGGGAACGGCTACACCTTC.

CDR3 loop: CASSHSQRGTEDTDTQYF. The CDR3 DNA follows: TGTGCCAGCAGCCATAGTCAGCGGGGGACTGAAGACACAGATACGCAGTATTTT. The chain links TRBV4-2 to TRBJ2-3, with 8 bases lining up with TRBD2. The CDR3 contains 18 residues. Trimming cost V 3 bases and J 2 bases; bases outside gene matches: 13. CDR1 and CDR2 from the germline V gene are LGHNA and YNFKEQ.

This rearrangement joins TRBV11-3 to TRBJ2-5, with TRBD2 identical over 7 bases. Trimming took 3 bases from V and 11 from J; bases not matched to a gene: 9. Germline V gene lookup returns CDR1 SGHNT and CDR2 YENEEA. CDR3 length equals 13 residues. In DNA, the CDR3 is TGTGCCAGCAGCTTGGGCGGGGAGGGTGAGCAGTACTTC. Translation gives CASSLGGEGEQYF. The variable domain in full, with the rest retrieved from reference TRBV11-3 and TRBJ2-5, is EAGVVQSPRYKIIEKKQPVAFWCNPISGHNTLYWYLQNLGQGPELLIRYENEEAVDDSQLPKDRFSAERLKGVDSTLKIQPAELGDSAVYLCASSLGGEGEQYFGPGTRLLVL.

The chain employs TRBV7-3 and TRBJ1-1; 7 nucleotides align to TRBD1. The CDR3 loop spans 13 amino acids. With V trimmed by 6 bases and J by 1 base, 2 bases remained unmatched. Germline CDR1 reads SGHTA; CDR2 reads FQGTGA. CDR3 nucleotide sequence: TGTGCCAGCAGGGAGGGGGCGAACACTGAAGCTTTCTTT. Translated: CASREGANTEAFF.

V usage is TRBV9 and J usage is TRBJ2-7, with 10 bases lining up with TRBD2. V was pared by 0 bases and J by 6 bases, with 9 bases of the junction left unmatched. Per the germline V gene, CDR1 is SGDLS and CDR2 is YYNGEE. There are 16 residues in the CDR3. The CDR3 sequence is CASSVGLLAGVSEQYF. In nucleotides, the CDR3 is TGTGCCAGCAGCGTAGGTCTTCTAGCGGGAGTATCCGAGCAGTACTTC.

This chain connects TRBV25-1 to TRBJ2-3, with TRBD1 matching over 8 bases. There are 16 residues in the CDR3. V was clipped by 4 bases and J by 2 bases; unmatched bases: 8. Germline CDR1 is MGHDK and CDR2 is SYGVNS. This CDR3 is CASSVHHRGYTDTQYF. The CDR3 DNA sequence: TGTGCCAGCAGTGTCCACCACAGGGGGTACACAGATACGCAGTATTTT.

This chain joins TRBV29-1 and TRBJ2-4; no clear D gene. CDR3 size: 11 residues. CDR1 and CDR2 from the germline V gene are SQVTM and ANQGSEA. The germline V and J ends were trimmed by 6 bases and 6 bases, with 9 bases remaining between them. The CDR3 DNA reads TGCAGCGTACAAACAAGAAACATTCAGTACTTC. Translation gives CSVQTRNIQYF.

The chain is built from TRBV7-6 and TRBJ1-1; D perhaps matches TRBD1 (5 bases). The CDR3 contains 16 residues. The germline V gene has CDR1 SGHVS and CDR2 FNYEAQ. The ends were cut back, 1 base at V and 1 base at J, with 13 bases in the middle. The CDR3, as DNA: TGTGCCAGCAGCTTAGAGGCCCGGACAAGGAACACTGAAGCTTTCTTT. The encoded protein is CASSLEARTRNTEAFF.

CDR3 residues: CASSRQSNQPQHF. The DNA for the CDR3 is TGCGCCAGCAGCCGTCAGAGCAATCAGCCCCAGCATTTT. The chain carries TRBV4-1 and TRBJ1-5; D gene unclear. The CDR3 has 13 residues. CDR1 and CDR2 (germline): MGHRA, YSYEKL. V dropped 4 bases and J dropped 1 base, with 5 bases sitting between them.

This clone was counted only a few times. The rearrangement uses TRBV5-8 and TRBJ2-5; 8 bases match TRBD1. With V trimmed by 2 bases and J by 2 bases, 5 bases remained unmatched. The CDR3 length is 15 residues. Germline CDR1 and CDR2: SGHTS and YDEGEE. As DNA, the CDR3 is TGTGCCAGCAGCTTCGGAGACAGGGGACAAGAGACCCAGTACTTC. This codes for CASSFGDRGQETQYF.

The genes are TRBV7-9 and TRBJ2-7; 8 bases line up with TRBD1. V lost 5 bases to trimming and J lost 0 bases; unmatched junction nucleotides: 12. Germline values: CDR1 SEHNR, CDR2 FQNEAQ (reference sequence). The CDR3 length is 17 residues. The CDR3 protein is CASSHPERQGASYEQYF. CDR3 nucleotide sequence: TGTGCCAGCAGCCACCCGGAGAGGCAGGGGGCCTCCTACGAGCAGTACTTC.

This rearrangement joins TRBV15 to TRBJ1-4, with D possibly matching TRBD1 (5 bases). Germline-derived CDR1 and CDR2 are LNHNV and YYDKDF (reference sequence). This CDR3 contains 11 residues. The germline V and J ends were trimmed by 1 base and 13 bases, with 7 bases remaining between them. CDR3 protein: CATSRVGVLFF. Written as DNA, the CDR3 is TGTGCCACCAGCAGAGTAGGGGTACTGTTTTTT.